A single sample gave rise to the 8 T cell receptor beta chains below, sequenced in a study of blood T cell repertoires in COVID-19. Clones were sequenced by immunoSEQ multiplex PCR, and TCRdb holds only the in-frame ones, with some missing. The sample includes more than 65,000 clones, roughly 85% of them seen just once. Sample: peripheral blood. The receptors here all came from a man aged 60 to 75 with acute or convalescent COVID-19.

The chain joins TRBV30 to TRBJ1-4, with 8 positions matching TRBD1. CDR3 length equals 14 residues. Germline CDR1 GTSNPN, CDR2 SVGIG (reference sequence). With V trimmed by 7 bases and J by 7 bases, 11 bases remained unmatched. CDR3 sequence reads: CASNGQGASEKLFF. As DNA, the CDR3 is TGTGCCTCCAATGGACAGGGAGCAAGTGAAAAACTGTTTTTT.

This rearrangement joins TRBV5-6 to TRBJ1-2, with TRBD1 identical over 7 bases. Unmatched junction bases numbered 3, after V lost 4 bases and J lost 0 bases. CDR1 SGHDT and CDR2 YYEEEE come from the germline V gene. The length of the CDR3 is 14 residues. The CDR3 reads CASSPGQSNYGYTF. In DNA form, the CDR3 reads TGTGCCAGCAGCCCGGGACAGTCTAACTATGGCTACACCTTC. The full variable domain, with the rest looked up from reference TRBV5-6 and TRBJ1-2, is DAGVTQSPTHLIKTRGQQVTLRCSPKSGHDTVSWYQQALGQGPQFIFQYYEEEERQRGNFPDRFSGHQFPNYSSELNVNALLLGDSALYLCASSPGQSNYGYTFGSGTRLTVV.

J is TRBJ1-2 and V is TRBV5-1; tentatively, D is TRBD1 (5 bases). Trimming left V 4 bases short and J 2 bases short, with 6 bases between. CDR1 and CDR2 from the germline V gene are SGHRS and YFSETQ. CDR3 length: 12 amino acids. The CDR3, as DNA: TGCGCCAGCAGCGCAGGGAACTATGGCTACACCTTC. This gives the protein CASSAGNYGYTF. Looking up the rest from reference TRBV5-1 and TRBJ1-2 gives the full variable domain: KAGVTQTPRYLIKTRGQQVTLSCSPISGHRSVSWYQQTPGQGLQFLFEYFSETQRNKGNFPGRFSGRQFSNSRSEMNVSTLELGDSALYLCASSAGNYGYTFGSGTRLTVV.

CDR3 sequence reads: CASSGSGGPTYEQYF. In DNA, the CDR3 is TGTGCCAGCAGCGGTAGCGGGGGCCCCACCTACGAGCAGTACTTC. V usage is TRBV9 and J usage is TRBJ2-7, with 9 bases fitting TRBD2. The ends lost 3 bases at V and 2 bases at J; junction bases unmatched: 6. The V gene's germline CDR1 is SGDLS and CDR2 YYNGEE. This CDR3 is 15 amino acids long.

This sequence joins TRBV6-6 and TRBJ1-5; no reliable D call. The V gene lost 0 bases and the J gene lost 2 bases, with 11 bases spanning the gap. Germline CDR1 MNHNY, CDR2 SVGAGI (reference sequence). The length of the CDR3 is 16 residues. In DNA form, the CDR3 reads TGTGCCAGCAGTTACTCGGGTCAGGTAGGCAATCAGCCCCAGCATTTT. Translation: CASSYSGQVGNQPQHF.

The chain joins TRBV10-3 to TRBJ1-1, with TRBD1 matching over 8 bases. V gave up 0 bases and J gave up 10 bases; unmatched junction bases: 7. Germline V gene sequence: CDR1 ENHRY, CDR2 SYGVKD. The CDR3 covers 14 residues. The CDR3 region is CAISESTRGRGAFF. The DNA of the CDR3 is TGTGCCATCAGTGAGTCGACCAGGGGGCGAGGAGCTTTCTTT.

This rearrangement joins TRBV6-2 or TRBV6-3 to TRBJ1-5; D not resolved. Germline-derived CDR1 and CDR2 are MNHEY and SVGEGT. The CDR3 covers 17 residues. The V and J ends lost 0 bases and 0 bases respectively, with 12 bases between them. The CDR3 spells CASSYSQLLNSNQPQHF. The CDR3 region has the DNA TGTGCCAGCAGTTACTCTCAACTACTTAATAGCAATCAGCCCCAGCATTTT.

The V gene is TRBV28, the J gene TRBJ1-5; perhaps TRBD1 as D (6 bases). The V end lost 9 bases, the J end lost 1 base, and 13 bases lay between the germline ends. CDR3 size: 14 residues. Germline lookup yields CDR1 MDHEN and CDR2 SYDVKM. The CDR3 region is CASSQGISNQPQHF. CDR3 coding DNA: TGTGCCAGTTCACAGGGAATAAGCAATCAGCCCCAGCATTTT.